This T cell receptor beta chain originates from a study of OX40 agonist ivuxolimab in advanced cancers. Study as a whole: In this trial design, patients received ivuxolimab intravenously at 0.01 to 10 mg/kg every 2 weeks.

Broader study findings: Some nonresponders likewise displayed low normalized T-cell clonal expansion. Among the lowest peripheral clonal expansion occurred in 0.1-3.0 mg/kg partial responders. Within 6 weeks, CD4+ and CD8+ blood T cells expanded clonally at 0.1 to 3.0 mg/kg.

Assay used: immunoSEQ multiplex PCR; TCRdb lists only in-frame clones, some missing. The sample consists of about 50,000 clones, less than 90% of them appearing once. Details on this clone: Its antigen is not identified.

V lost 0 bases, J lost 5 bases, and 6 bases lay in between. CDR3 length equals 13 residues. Looked up from germline, CDR1 is SGHTA and CDR2 is FQGNSA. The chain recombines TRBV7-2 with TRBJ2-3; unclear D gene. This receptor was taken from an adult with an advanced solid tumor such as melanoma, head and neck, liver or kidney cancer. The sample here was CD4+ or CD8+ T cells sorted from blood, taken in a trial of the OX40 agonist ivuxolimab. The CDR3 here is CASSLADGDTQYF. DNA of the CDR3: TGTGCCAGCAGCTTAGCCGACGGAGATACGCAGTATTTT.